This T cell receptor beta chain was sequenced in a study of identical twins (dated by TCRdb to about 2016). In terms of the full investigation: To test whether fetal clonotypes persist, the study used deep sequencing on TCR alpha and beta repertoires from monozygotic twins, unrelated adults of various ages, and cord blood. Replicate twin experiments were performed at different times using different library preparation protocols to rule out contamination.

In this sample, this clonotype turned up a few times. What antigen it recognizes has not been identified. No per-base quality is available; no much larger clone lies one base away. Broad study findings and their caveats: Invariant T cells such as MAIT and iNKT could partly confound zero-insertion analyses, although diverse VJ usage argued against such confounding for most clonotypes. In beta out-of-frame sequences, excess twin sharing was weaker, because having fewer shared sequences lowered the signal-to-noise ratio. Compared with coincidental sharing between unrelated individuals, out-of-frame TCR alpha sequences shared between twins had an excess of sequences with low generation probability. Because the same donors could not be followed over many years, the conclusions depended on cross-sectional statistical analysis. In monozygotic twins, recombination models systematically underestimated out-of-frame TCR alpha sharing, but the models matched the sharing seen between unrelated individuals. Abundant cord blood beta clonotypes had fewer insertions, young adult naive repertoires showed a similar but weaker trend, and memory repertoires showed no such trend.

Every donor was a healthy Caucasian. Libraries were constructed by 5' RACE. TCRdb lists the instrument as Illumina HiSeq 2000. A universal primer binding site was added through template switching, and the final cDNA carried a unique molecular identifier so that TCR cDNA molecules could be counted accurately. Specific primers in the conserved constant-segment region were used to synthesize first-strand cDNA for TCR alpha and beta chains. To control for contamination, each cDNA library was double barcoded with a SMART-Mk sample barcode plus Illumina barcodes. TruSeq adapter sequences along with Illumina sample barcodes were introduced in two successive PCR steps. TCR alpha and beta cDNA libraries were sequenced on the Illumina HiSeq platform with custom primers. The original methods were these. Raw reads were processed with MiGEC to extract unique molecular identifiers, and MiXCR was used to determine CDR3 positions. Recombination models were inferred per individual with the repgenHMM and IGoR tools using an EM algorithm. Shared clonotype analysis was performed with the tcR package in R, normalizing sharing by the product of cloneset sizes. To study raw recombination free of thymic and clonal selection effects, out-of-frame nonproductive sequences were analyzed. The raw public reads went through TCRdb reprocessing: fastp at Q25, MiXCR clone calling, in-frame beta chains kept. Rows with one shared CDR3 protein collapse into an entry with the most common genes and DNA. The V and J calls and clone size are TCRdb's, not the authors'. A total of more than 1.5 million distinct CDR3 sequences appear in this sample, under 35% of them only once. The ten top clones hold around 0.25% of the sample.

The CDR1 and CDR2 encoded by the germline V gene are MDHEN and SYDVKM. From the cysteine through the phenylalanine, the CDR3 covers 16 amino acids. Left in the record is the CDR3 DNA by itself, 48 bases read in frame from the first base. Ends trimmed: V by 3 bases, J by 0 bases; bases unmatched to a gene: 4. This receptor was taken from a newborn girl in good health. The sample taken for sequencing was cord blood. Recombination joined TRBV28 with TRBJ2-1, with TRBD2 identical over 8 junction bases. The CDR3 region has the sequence CASSLREVYSYNEQFF. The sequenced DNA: TGTGCCAGCAGTTTGCGGGAGGTCTACTCCTACAATGAGCAGTTCTTC.